Shown below are 23 T cell receptor beta chains from a single sample sequenced in a study of cytomegalovirus exposure and HLA in healthy donors. Use of 60 Vbeta and 13 Jbeta primers characterized the PCR. Libraries were prepared by immunoSEQ multiplex PCR; TCRdb keeps only in-frame clonotypes and omits some of them. Of around 63,000 clones in the sample, over 75% were seen once. The sequencing sample was made of PBMCs. These receptors came from a man aged 35 to 55 in good health and CMV-seronegative.

This clone turned up a few times. This sequence joins TRBV5-4 and TRBJ2-3; D is undetermined. Germline CDR1 reads SGHNT; CDR2 reads YYREEE (reference sequence). V was clipped by 2 bases and J by 1 base, with 11 bases between them. This CDR3 is 15 amino acids long. CDR3 region: CASSFDPGGTDTQYF. The CDR3 DNA reads as TGTGCCAGCAGCTTCGATCCTGGAGGCACAGATACGCAGTATTTT.

This sequence joins TRBV4-2 and TRBJ2-7; the D gene is possibly TRBD1 (7 bases). V lost 1 base to trimming and J lost 4 bases, with 11 bases between them. The CDR3 runs 14 residues. Germline CDR1 reads LGHNA; CDR2 reads YNFKEQ. CDR3 region: CASSQAGGRYEQYF. Here the CDR3 DNA reads TGTGCCAGCAGCCAAGCAGGGGGGCGTTACGAGCAGTACTTC.

A word on this clone: A read error may account for a junction end that differs from germline. Other DNA sequences in the same sample also yield this CDR3. The chain couples TRBV2 to TRBJ2-6; tentatively, D is TRBD1 (5 bases). The germline V gene has CDR1 SNHLY and CDR2 FYNNEI. The CDR3 is made up of 19 amino acids. The CDR3 sequence is CASTDPRGQGASGANVLTF. The CDR3 DNA sequence: TGTGCCAGCACTGACCCCCGTGGACAAGGAGCCTCTGGGGCCAATGTCCTGACTTTC. The full variable domain, in which reference TRBV2 and TRBJ2-6 provide the parts outside the CDR3, is EPEVTQTPSHQVTQMGQEVILRCVPISNHLYFYWYRQILGQKVEFLVSFYNNEISEKSEIFDDQFSVERPDGSNFTLKIRSTKLEDSAMYFCASTDPRGQGASGANVLTFGAGSRLTVL.

V usage is TRBV27 and J usage is TRBJ2-7, with D possibly matching TRBD2 (6 bases). CDR1 MNHEY and CDR2 SMNVEV come from the germline V gene (reference sequence). Trimming left V 1 base short and J 0 bases short, with 10 bases between. CDR3 length equals 15 residues. The CDR3 DNA is TGTGCCAGCAGTTTATATTTGGGGGGCTCCTACGAGCAGTACTTC. Translation gives CASSLYLGGSYEQYF.

The chain links TRBV10-2 to TRBJ1-1; 8 bases map to TRBD1. With 7 bases clipped from V and 5 bases from J, the junction kept 6 bases outside the gene matches. The CDR3 length is 13 residues. Germline CDR1 WSHSY, CDR2 SAAADI. This chain's CDR3 is CASIQGARTEAFF. The CDR3 DNA sequence: TGCGCCAGCATTCAGGGGGCGCGAACTGAAGCTTTCTTT.

This sequence joins TRBV7-6 and TRBJ2-1, with D possibly TRBD1 on 6 matching bases. There are 16 residues in the CDR3. V lost 0 bases to trimming and J lost 1 base, with 10 bases between them. CDR1 and CDR2 (germline): SGHVS, FNYEAQ. CDR3 sequence: CASSLAPGASYNEQFF. As DNA, the CDR3 is TGTGCCAGCAGCTTAGCGCCAGGGGCTTCCTACAATGAGCAGTTCTTC.

This clone was seen a few times. The V call is TRBV5-5, the J call TRBJ2-3; D gene ambiguous. Germline lookup yields CDR1 SGHKS and CDR2 YYEKEE (reference sequence). Trimming pared 1 base from V and 0 bases from J, leaving 12 bases between. The length of the CDR3 is 16 residues. Here the CDR3 reads CASSLSRLPSTDTQYF. CDR3 bases: TGTGCCAGCAGCTTGAGCAGGCTCCCAAGCACAGATACGCAGTATTTT. Supplemented by reference TRBV5-5 and TRBJ2-3, the full variable domain reads DAGVTQSPTHLIKTRGQQVTLRCSPISGHKSVSWYQQVLGQGPQFIFQYYEKEERGRGNFPDRFSARQFPNYSSELNVNALLLGDSALYLCASSLSRLPSTDTQYFGPGTRLTVL.

This chain joins TRBV9 and TRBJ2-1, with D possibly matching TRBD2 (5 bases). The CDR3 totals 16 residues. CDR1 and CDR2 from the germline V gene are SGDLS and YYNGEE. Deletions cut 3 bases from V and 0 bases from J, with 13 bases between. The CDR3 sequence is CASSGGSRGSYNEQFF. Here the CDR3 DNA reads TGTGCCAGCAGCGGAGGATCCCGGGGCTCCTACAATGAGCAGTTCTTC.

The chain uses TRBV5-1 and TRBJ2-5, with D maybe TRBD2 (6 bases). This CDR3 spans 15 amino acids. Trimming removed 1 base from V and 1 base from J, with 11 bases in between. Per germline, CDR1 SGHRS and CDR2 YFSETQ. The CDR3 nucleotides are TGCGCCAGCAGCTTGTTTGGGGGAGGCCAAGAGACCCAGTACTTC. It is translated as CASSLFGGGQETQYF.

V is TRBV9 and J is TRBJ1-4, with TRBD1 matching over 8 bases. Losses at the gene ends were 4 bases for V and 0 bases for J; bases not matched to a gene: 8. This CDR3 comprises 17 residues. Per germline, CDR1 SGDLS and CDR2 YYNGEE. CDR3 residues: CASSSLTGATTNEKLFF. CDR3 nucleotide sequence: TGTGCCAGCAGCTCTCTGACAGGGGCGACAACTAATGAAAAACTGTTTTTT.

The V gene is TRBV7-9, the J gene TRBJ1-1, with D perhaps TRBD1 (6 bases). There are 18 residues in the CDR3. Trimming left V 0 bases short and J 8 bases short, with 25 bases between. The V gene's germline CDR1 is SEHNR and CDR2 FQNEAQ (reference sequence). CDR3 coding DNA: TGTGCCAGCAGCTTAGCGTATCCCACGACCGGGACACCGTTCGAAGCTTTCTTT. Amino acid sequence: CASSLAYPTTGTPFEAFF. The complete variable domain, with remaining parts taken from reference TRBV7-9 and TRBJ1-1, reads DTGVSQNPRHKITKRGQNVTFRCDPISEHNRLYWYRQTLGQGPEFLTYFQNEAQLEKSRLLSDRFSAERPKGSFSTLEIQRTEQGDSAMYLCASSLAYPTTGTPFEAFFGQGTRLTVV.

The V gene is TRBV7-9, the J gene TRBJ1-1; D unresolved. Germline CDR1 and CDR2: SEHNR and FQNEAQ (reference sequence). The CDR3 totals 16 residues. V shed 5 bases and J shed 6 bases, with 22 bases lying between them. DNA of the CDR3: TGTGCCAGCAGCCTACTCGTGAGGGAAGGGTTGGCTGAAGCTTTCTTT. It specifies CASSLLVREGLAEAFF.

V usage is TRBV2 and J usage is TRBJ2-1; 8 nucleotides align to TRBD2. The trim removed 4 bases at V and 1 base at J, leaving 9 bases unmatched. The CDR3 totals 17 residues. Per germline, CDR1 SNHLY and CDR2 FYNNEI. CDR3: CASSGLAGYHSYNEQFF. CDR3 DNA sequence: TGTGCCAGCAGTGGGTTAGCGGGGTACCATTCCTACAATGAGCAGTTCTTC.

This sequence joins TRBV10-3 and TRBJ1-5; D is unclear. Deletions cut 6 bases from V and 6 bases from J, with 9 bases between. CDR1 and CDR2 from the germline V gene are ENHRY and SYGVKD. The CDR3 length is 12 residues. CDR3 in amino acids: CAISDNTQPQHF. DNA for the CDR3: TGTGCCATCAGCGATAACACTCAGCCCCAGCATTTT.

The rearrangement joins TRBV20-1 to TRBJ2-7, with D perhaps matching TRBD2 (6 bases). Germline-derived CDR1 and CDR2 are DFQATT and SNEGSKA (reference sequence). This CDR3 is built from 11 residues. V shed 4 bases and J shed 9 bases, with 13 bases lying between them. CDR3 protein: CSAIRAGLQYF. The CDR3 DNA sequence: TGCAGTGCTATTCGAGCGGGCCTGCAGTACTTC.

This CDR3 is CASSYRYRGYTQYF. In DNA form, the CDR3 reads TGTGCCAGCAGCTACCGATACAGGGGATATACGCAGTATTTT. The chain recombines TRBV5-6 with TRBJ2-3, with TRBD1 matching 7 bases. CDR1 and CDR2 from the germline V gene are SGHDT and YYEEEE. The J segment lost 7 bases and the V segment lost 3 bases, leaving 8 bases of the junction unmatched. This CDR3 contains 14 residues.

The CDR3 is CASSQVDLGASYNEQFF. The CDR3 region has the DNA TGCGCCAGCAGCCAAGTCGATCTGGGGGCATCCTACAATGAGCAGTTCTTC. The chain is built from TRBV4-1 and TRBJ2-1; perhaps TRBD1 as D (6 bases). The CDR3 is 17 residues long. Trimming pared 1 base from V and 1 base from J, leaving 14 bases between. The V gene's germline CDR1 is MGHRA and CDR2 YSYEKL.

The V and J genes are TRBV7-3 and TRBJ2-5; possibly TRBD2 for D (6 bases). CDR3 length equals 17 residues. From germline, CDR1 is SGHTA and CDR2 FQGTGA. V lost 2 bases and J 4 bases, leaving 20 bases between the germline ends. CDR3 nucleotide sequence: TGTGCCAGCAGCTTATTCGGTGCTAGCGTGATCGGAGAGACCCAGTACTTC. Translating gives CASSLFGASVIGETQYF.

V and J are TRBV18 and TRBJ2-3, with TRBD2 matching over 8 bases. The germline V gene has CDR1 KGHSH and CDR2 LQKENI. J lost 3 bases, V lost 6 bases, and 11 bases had no gene match. This CDR3 comprises 16 residues. CDR3 residues: CASSKREQEVTDTQYF. DNA for the CDR3: TGTGCCAGCTCGAAGCGGGAGCAGGAGGTGACAGATACGCAGTATTTT.

The V and J genes are TRBV5-5 and TRBJ1-2; D is ambiguous. CDR3 length: 15 amino acids. The V end lost 0 bases, the J end lost 0 bases, and 9 bases lay between the germline ends. Per germline, CDR1 SGHKS and CDR2 YYEKEE (reference sequence). In DNA, the CDR3 is TGTGCCAGCAGCTTGGATTCAGTTTCTAACTATGGCTACACCTTC. Protein product: CASSLDSVSNYGYTF.

In regard to this clone: One junction end does not reproduce the germline sequence, and a read error may be involved. The chain carries TRBV15 and TRBJ2-7; 10 positions match TRBD2. Germline-derived CDR1 and CDR2 are LNHNV and YYDKDF (reference sequence). This CDR3 has 16 amino acids. In nucleotides, the CDR3 is TGTGCCACCAGCAGAGAGCTAGCGGGAGCAGGGTACGCGCAGTACTTC. Its protein product is CATSRELAGAGYAQYF.

The CDR3 is CASSLDSNYGYTF. The CDR3 DNA sequence: TGTGCCAGCAGCTTGGACAGCAACTATGGCTACACCTTC. The rearrangement uses TRBV11-2 and TRBJ1-2; possibly TRBD1 for D (6 bases). Germline CDR1 is SGHAT and CDR2 is FQNNGV. With 3 bases removed from V and 2 bases from J, the gap between germline ends came to 7 bases. CDR3 length: 13 residues.

The chain is built from TRBV5-1 and TRBJ1-2; D is undetermined. V lost 0 bases to trimming and J lost 4 bases, with 13 bases between them. This CDR3 contains 15 residues. Germline-derived CDR1 and CDR2 are SGHRS and YFSETQ. The CDR3 DNA sequence: TGCGCCAGCAGCTTGGCCCTTGGGGAGGGCTATGGCTACACCTTC. Its translation: CASSLALGEGYGYTF.